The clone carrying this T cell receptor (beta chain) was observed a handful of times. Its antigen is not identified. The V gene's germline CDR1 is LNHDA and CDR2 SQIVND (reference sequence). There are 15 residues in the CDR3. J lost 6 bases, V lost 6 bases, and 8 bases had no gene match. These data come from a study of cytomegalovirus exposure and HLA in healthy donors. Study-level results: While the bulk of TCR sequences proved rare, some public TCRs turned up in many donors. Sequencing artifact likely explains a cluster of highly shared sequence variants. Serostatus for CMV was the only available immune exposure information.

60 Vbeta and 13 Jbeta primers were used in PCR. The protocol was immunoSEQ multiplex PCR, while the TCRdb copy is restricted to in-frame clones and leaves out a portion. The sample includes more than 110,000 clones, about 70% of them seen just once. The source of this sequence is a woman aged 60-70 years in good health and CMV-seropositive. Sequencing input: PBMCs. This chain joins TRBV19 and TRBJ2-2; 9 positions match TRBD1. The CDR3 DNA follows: TGTGCCAGTAGGGGCCGGGACAGGGAAGCCGGGGAGCTGTTTTTT. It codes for CASRGRDREAGELFF.